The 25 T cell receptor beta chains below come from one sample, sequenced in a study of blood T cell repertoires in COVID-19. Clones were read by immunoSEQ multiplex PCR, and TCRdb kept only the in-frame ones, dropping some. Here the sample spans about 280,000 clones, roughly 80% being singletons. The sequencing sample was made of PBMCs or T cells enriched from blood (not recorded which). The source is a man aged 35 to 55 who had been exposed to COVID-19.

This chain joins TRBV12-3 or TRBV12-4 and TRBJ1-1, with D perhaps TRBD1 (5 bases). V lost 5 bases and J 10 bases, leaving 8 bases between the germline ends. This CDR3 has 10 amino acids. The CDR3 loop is CASSLTAAFF. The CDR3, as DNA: TGTGCCAGCAGTCTGACAGCAGCTTTCTTT.

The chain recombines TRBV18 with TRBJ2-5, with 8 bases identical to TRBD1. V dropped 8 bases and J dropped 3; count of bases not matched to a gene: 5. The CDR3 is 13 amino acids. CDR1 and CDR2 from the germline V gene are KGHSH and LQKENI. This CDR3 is CASTRGQEETQYF. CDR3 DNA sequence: TGTGCCAGCACAAGGGGACAGGAAGAGACCCAGTACTTC.

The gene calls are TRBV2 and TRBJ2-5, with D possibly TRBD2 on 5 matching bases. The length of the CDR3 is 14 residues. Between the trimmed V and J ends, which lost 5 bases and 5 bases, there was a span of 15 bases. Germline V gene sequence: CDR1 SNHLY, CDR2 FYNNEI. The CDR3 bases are TGTGCCAGCAGTACCGGGTATACTAGGGAGACCCAGTACTTC. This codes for CASSTGYTRETQYF.

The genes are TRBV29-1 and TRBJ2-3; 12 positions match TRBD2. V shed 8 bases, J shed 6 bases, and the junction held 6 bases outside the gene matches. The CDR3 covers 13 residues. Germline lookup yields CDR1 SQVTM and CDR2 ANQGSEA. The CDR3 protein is CSFGTSGWDTQYF. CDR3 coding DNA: TGCAGCTTCGGGACTAGCGGGTGGGATACGCAGTATTTT.

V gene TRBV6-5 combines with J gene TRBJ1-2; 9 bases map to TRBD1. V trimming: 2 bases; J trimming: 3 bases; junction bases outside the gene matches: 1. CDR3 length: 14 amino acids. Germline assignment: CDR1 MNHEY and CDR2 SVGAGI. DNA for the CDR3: TGTGCCAGCAGTTACGGACAGGGGTACTATGGCTACACCTTC. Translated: CASSYGQGYYGYTF.

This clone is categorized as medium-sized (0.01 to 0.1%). CDR3 coding DNA: TGTGCCAGCAGTTTATCCCAGAACGGGTTAGGACAGCATTTT. Amino acids: CASSLSQNGLGQHF. The chain employs TRBV27 and TRBJ1-5; unclear D gene. Germline assignment: CDR1 MNHEY and CDR2 SMNVEV (reference sequence). V lost 0 bases and J lost 13, with 16 bases in between. The CDR3 has 14 amino acids.

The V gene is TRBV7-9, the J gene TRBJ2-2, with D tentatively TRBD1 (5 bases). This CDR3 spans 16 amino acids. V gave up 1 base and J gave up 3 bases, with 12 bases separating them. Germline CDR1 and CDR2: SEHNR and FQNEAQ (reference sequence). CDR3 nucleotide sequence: TGTGCCAGCAGCTTAGGCGTGGACACCCACACCGGGGAGCTGTTTTTT. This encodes CASSLGVDTHTGELFF.

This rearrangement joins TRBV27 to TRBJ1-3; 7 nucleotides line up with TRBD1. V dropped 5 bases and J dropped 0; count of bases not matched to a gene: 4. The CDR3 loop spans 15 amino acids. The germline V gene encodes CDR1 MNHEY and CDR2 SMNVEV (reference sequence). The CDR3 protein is CASSRTGLSGNTIYF. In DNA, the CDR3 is TGTGCCAGCAGTCGGACAGGCCTCTCTGGAAACACCATATATTTT.

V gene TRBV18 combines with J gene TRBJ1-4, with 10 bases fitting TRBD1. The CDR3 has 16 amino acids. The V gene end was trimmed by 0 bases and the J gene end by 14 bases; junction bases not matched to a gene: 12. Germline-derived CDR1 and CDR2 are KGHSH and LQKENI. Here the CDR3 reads CASSPPGQGGMNGLFF. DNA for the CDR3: TGTGCCAGCTCACCACCTGGACAGGGGGGAATGAATGGTCTGTTTTTT.

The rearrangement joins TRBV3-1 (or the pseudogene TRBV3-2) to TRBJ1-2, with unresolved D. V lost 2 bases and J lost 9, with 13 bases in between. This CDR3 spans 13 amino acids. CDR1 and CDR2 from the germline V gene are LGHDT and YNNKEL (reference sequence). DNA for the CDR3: TGTGCCAGCAGCCAACTCTCGACTCGGAGCTACACCTTC. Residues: CASSQLSTRSYTF.

The CDR3 sequence is CARRGPPVRVSRFF. The CDR3 nucleotides are TGTGCCAGAAGAGGGCCTCCGGTCCGGGTAAGTCGGTTCTTC. This rearrangement joins TRBV19 to TRBJ2-1; weak D call: TRBD2 (5 bases). Trimming left V 9 bases short and J 15 bases short, with 27 bases between. Per the germline V gene, CDR1 is LNHDA and CDR2 is SQIVND (reference sequence). The CDR3 contains 14 residues. Based on the CDR3 plus reference TRBV19 and TRBJ2-1, the full variable domain is DGGITQSPKYLFRKEGQNVTLSCEQNLNHDAMYWYRQDPGQGLRLIYYSQIVNDFQKGDIAEGYSVSREKKESFPLTVTSAQKNPTAFYLCARRGPPVRVSRFFGPGTRLTVL.

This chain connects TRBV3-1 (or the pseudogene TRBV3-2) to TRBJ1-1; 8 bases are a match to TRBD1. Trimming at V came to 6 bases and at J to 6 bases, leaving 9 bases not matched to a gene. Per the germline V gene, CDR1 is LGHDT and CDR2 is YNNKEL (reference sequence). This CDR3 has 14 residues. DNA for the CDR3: TGTGCCAGCAGTCTTCCCGCAGGGGGCTCTGAAGCTTTCTTT. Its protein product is CASSLPAGGSEAFF.

The CDR3 coding sequence is TGTGCCAGCAGTAGCCAGCGGGGAGTAGGGTATGAGCAGTTCTTC. Its protein is CASSSQRGVGYEQFF. The V gene is TRBV2, the J gene TRBJ2-1; TRBD2 matches at 7 bases. Unmatched junction bases numbered 12, after V lost 5 bases and J lost 8 bases. This CDR3 is built from 15 residues. Germline V gene lookup returns CDR1 SNHLY and CDR2 FYNNEI.

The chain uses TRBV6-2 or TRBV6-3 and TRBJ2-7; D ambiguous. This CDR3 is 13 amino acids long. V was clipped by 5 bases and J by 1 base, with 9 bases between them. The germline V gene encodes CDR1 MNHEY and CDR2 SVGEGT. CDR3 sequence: CASSPTGSYEQYF. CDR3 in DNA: TGTGCCAGCAGTCCGACCGGGTCCTACGAGCAGTACTTC.

This CDR3 reads CSVVGAGYNQPQHF. CDR3 sequence (DNA): TGCAGCGTTGTGGGGGCAGGTTACAATCAGCCCCAGCATTTT. The rearrangement links TRBV29-1 to TRBJ1-5; D is possibly TRBD1 (6 bases). Germline loops: CDR1 SQVTM, CDR2 ANQGSEA. This CDR3 is 14 amino acids long. Trimming shortened V by 4 bases and J by 3 bases, and 13 bases separated the two germline ends.

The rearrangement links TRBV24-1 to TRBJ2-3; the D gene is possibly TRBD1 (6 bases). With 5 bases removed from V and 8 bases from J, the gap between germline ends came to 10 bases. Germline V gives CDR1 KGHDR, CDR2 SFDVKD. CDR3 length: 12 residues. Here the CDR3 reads CATSAVGGTQYF. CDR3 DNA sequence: TGTGCCACCAGTGCCGTAGGGGGTACGCAGTATTTT.

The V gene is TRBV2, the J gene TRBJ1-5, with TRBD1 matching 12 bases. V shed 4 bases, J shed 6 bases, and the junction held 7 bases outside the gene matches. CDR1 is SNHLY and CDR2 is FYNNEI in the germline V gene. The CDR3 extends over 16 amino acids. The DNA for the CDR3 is TGTGCCAGCAGTGGCGGGACAGGGGGCGGCGGTCAGCCCCAGCATTTT. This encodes CASSGGTGGGGQPQHF.

CDR3 residues: CASSHRLAGGDEQFF. CDR3 sequence (DNA): TGTGCCAGCAGCCACAGGCTAGCGGGGGGGGACGAGCAGTTCTTC. This chain joins TRBV5-6 and TRBJ2-1; 12 bases agree with TRBD2. The germline V gene encodes CDR1 SGHDT and CDR2 YYEEEE. The CDR3 contains 15 residues. V gave up 4 bases and J gave up 10 bases; unmatched junction bases: 9.

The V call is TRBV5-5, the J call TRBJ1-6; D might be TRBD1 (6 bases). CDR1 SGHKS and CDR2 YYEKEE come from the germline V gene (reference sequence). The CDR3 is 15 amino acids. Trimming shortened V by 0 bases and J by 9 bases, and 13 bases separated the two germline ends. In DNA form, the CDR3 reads TGTGCCAGCAGCTTGGAGGGCAGGGGTAGTTCACCCCTCCACTTT. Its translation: CASSLEGRGSSPLHF.

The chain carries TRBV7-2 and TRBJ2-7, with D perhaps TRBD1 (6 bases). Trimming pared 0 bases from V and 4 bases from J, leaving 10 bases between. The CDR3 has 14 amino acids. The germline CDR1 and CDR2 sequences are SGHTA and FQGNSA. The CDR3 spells CASSLAGAEYEQYF. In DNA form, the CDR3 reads TGTGCCAGCAGCTTAGCGGGGGCAGAGTACGAGCAGTACTTC.

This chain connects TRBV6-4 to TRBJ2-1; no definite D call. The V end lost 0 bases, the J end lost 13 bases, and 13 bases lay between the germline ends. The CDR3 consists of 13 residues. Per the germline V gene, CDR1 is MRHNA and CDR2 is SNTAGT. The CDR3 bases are TGTGCCAGCAGTGACTCGGGCCTGCCAAAACAGTTCTTC. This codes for CASSDSGLPKQFF.

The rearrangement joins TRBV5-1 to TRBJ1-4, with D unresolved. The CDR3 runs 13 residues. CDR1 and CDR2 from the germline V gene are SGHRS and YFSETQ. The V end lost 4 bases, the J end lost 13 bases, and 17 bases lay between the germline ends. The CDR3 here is CASSPGLGHALFF. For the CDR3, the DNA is TGCGCCAGCAGCCCGGGGTTGGGTCACGCACTGTTTTTT.

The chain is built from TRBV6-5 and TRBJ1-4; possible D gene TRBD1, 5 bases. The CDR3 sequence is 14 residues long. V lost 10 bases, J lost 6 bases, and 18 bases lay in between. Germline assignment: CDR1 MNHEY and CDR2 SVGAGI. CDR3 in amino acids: CAISPTVGHEKLFF. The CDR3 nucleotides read TGTGCCATCTCACCGACAGTGGGTCATGAAAAACTGTTTTTT.

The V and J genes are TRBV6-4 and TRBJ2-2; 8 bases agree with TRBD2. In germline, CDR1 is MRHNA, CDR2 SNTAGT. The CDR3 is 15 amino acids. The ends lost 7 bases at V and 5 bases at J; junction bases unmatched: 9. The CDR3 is CASKLSLAGTGELFF. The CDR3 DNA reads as TGTGCCAGCAAATTAAGTCTAGCGGGTACCGGGGAGCTGTTTTTT.

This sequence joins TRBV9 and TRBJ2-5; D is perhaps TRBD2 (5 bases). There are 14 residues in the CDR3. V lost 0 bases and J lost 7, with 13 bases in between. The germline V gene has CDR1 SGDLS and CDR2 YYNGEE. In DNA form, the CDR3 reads TGTGCCAGCAGCGTAGATAGCGAGACGCGGACCCAGTACTTC. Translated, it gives CASSVDSETRTQYF.